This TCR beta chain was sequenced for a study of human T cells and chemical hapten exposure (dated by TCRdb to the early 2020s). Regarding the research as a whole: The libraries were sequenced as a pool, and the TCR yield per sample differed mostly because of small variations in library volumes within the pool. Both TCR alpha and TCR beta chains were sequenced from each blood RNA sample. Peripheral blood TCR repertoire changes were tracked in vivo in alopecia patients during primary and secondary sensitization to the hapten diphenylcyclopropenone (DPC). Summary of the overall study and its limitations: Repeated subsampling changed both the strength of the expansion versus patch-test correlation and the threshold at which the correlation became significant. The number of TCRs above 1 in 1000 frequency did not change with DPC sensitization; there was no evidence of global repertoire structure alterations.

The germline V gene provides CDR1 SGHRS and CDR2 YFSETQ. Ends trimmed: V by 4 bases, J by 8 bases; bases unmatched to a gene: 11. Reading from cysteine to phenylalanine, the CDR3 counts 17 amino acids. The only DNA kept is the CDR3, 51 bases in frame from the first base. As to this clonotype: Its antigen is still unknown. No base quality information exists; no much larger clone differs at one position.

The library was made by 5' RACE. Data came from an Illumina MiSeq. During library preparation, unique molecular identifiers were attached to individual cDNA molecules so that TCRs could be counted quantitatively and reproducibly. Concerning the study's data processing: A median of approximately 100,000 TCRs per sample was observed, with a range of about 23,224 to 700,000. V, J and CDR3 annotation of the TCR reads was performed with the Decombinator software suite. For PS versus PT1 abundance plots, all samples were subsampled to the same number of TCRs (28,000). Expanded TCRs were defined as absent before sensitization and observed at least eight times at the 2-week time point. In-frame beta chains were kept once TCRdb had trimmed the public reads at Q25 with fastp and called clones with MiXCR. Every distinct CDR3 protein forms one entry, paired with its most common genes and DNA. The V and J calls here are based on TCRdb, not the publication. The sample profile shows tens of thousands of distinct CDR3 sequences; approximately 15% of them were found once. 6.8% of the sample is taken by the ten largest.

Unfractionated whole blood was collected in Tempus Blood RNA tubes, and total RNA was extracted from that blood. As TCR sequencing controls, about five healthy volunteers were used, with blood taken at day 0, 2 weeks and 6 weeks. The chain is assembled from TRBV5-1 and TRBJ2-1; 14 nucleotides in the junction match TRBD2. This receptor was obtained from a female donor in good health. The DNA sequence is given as TGCGCCAGCAGCCCGCTGACTAGCGGGGGGGCCCGGGATGAGCAGTTCTTC. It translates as CASSPLTSGGARDEQFF.